This TCR beta chain was sequenced for a study of T cell responses to AZD1222 COVID-19 vaccine. Regarding this clone: The antigen is unknown.

Assay: immunoSEQ multiplex PCR; the TCRdb copy retains only in-frame clones and omits some. The profile shows fewer than 90,000 clones, about 86% of them singletons. The CDR3 has 13 amino acids. General study points: With dominance at 160-218 and 743-854, vaccine-associated CD4 TCRs spanned spike. AZD1222 recipients seropositive at baseline numbered only five or six.

The sequences come from peripheral blood, collected 28 days after the second AZD1222 dose. The chain links TRBV21-1 to TRBJ2-1; the table gives TRBD2 as D, unverified against the DNA. TRBV21-1 is reported as a pseudogene. The TCR sequence derives from an adult who received the AZD1222 COVID-19 vaccine. This CDR3 reads CASTRTSLRERVF. The CDR3 DNA reads as TGTGCCAGCACACGGACTAGCCTACGGGAGAGGGTCTTC.